One and the same sample provided the 28 T cell receptor beta chains below, sequenced in a study of cytomegalovirus exposure and HLA in healthy donors (dated by TCRdb to between 2016 and 2019). The method was the immunoSEQ multiplex PCR assay. For the multiplex PCR, a mixture combining 60 forward primers for TCR Vbeta segments and 13 reverse primers for TCR Jbeta segments was used. The table comes from immuneACCESS by way of TCRdb, which keeps in-frame sequences with V and J called. Part of the clones is missing from these tables; in studies checked, under half for an unresolved V gene and the rest for unknown reasons. The sample yields some 140,000 clones; 65% to 80% were counted once. The ten largest make up about 10% of the sample. Sequences were obtained from PBMCs. The receptors were gathered from a woman aged 45-65 years in good health and CMV-seropositive.

The chain couples TRBV28 to TRBJ2-5; TRBD1 matches at 7 bases. This CDR3 has 18 residues. Germline V lookup: CDR1 MDHEN, CDR2 SYDVKM. The J segment lost 4 bases and the V segment lost 5 bases, leaving 19 bases of the junction unmatched. CDR3 sequence (DNA): TGTGCCAGCAGTCCACCCGCCCTCCCGGGACAGCGAAGAGAGACCCAGTACTTC. This gives the protein CASSPPALPGQRRETQYF.

This clone came up once. The rearrangement uses TRBV6-8 and TRBJ2-1; D possibly corresponds to TRBD2 (6 bases). The CDR3 sequence is 16 residues long. V shed 5 bases and J shed 12 bases, with 26 bases lying between them. Germline lookup yields CDR1 MNHGY and CDR2 SAAAGT. The DNA for the CDR3 is TGTGCCAGCAGTAGGCCCGGGACTCAAAGGGACCGGGGGCAGTTCTTC. Translated, it gives CASSRPGTQRDRGQFF.

V and J are TRBV23-1 and TRBJ2-7; 7 positions agree with TRBD1. Being an ORF, TRBV23-1 has a function that is uncertain. The CDR3 consists of 17 residues. Trimming took 2 bases from V and 3 from J; bases not matched to a gene: 13. CDR3 sequence (DNA): TGCGCCAGCAGTCAAATCAGGGGGTTCATTTTCAGCTACGAGCAGTACTTC. Protein product: CASSQIRGFIFSYEQYF.

The rearrangement uses TRBV7-2 and TRBJ1-2, with TRBD1 matching 9 bases. CDR1 SGHTA and CDR2 FQGNSA come from the germline V gene. This CDR3 has 14 amino acids. V lost 7 bases and J lost 7; bases outside the gene matches: 10. The CDR3 is CASTSTGGLGGYTF. CDR3 DNA sequence: TGTGCCAGCACCTCGACAGGGGGTTTAGGTGGCTACACCTTC.

V is TRBV9 and J is TRBJ2-1; the D gene is possibly TRBD1 (6 bases). The V end lost 3 bases, the J end lost 4 bases, and 11 bases lay between the germline ends. CDR1 is SGDLS and CDR2 is YYNGEE in the germline V gene. This CDR3 comprises 14 residues. DNA for the CDR3: TGTGCCAGCAGCGCGTCCAGGGGATACAATGAGCAGTTCTTC. Its translation: CASSASRGYNEQFF.

The rearrangement joins TRBV11-3 to TRBJ1-4; a possible D gene is TRBD1 (6 bases). V dropped 5 bases and J dropped 8 bases, with 21 bases sitting between them. CDR1 SGHNT and CDR2 YENEEA come from the germline V gene. The CDR3 contains 16 residues. CDR3 loop: CASSAVGGPRREKLFF. CDR3 DNA sequence: TGTGCCAGCAGCGCTGTGGGGGGGCCGCGGAGGGAAAAACTGTTTTTT. The whole variable domain, remainder taken from reference TRBV11-3 and TRBJ1-4, is EAGVVQSPRYKIIEKKQPVAFWCNPISGHNTLYWYLQNLGQGPELLIRYENEEAVDDSQLPKDRFSAERLKGVDSTLKIQPAELGDSAVYLCASSAVGGPRREKLFFGSGTQLSVL.

This clone came up once. The CDR3 DNA sequence: TGTGCCAGCAGACTAGTAACTAGCACAGATACGCAGTATTTT. Translating it yields CASRLVTSTDTQYF. The V gene is TRBV4-2, the J gene TRBJ2-3; possibly TRBD2 for D (5 bases). This CDR3 is 14 amino acids long. The V and J ends lost 6 bases and 0 bases respectively, with 10 bases between them. From germline, CDR1 is LGHNA and CDR2 YNFKEQ.

This clone has a single count. The genes are TRBV9 and TRBJ2-1; D is uncertain. The CDR3 loop spans 14 amino acids. V dropped 7 bases and J dropped 8 bases, with 19 bases sitting between them. Germline V CDR1 and CDR2: SGDLS, YYNGEE. CDR3 DNA sequence: TGTGCCAGCGGTCGGAAAGCGCGAGGAGATGAGCAGTTCTTC. Encoded protein: CASGRKARGDEQFF.

The V call is TRBV5-1, the J call TRBJ1-2, with D perhaps matching TRBD1 (6 bases). The CDR3 length is 13 residues. Germline V gene data show CDR1 as SGHRS and CDR2 as YFSETQ. Trimming removed 3 bases at V and 6 bases at J, with 12 bases between. The CDR3 DNA reads as TGCGCCAGCAGCTCGATTAGGGGGAATGGCTACACCTTC. Translation gives CASSSIRGNGYTF.

The J gene is TRBJ2-7, the V gene TRBV6-6; a possible D gene is TRBD2 (6 bases). Germline assignment: CDR1 MNHNY and CDR2 SVGAGI (reference sequence). V was trimmed by 6 bases and J by 6 bases, leaving 9 bases between them. The CDR3 runs to 11 residues. CDR3 loop: CASRAEGEQYF. The CDR3 DNA reads TGTGCCAGCAGGGCGGAGGGCGAGCAGTACTTC.

This chain connects TRBV5-1 to TRBJ2-3, with D possibly being TRBD2 (5 bases). The V end was cut by 6 bases, the J end by 2 bases, with 13 bases between. CDR3 length: 14 residues. Germline V CDR1 and CDR2: SGHRS, YFSETQ. The chain's CDR3 is CASTPGSITDTQYF. In nucleotides, the CDR3 is TGCGCCAGCACCCCGGGGTCAATCACAGATACGCAGTATTTT.

This clone was detected a few times. J is TRBJ1-1 and V is TRBV19; a weak D match, TRBD1 (6 bases). V lost 3 bases, J lost 5 bases, and 13 bases lay in between. The germline CDR1 and CDR2 sequences are LNHDA and SQIVND (reference sequence). The CDR3 has 14 residues. This CDR3 is CASSIRGASTEAFF. CDR3 coding DNA: TGTGCCAGTAGTATTCGGGGGGCGAGTACTGAAGCTTTCTTT.

This clone was observed a single time. The junction departs from the called germline gene at one end, perhaps through a read error. The chain combines TRBV7-7 with TRBJ2-1; D may be TRBD2 (6 bases). Germline loops: CDR1 SSHAT, CDR2 FNYEAQ (reference sequence). The CDR3 loop spans 13 amino acids. The CDR3 region is CASSLGGSDEQFF. In DNA, the CDR3 is TGTGCTAGCAGCTTGGGAGGAAGCGATGAGCAGTTCTTC. The full variable domain, rest sourced from reference TRBV7-7 and TRBJ2-1, is GAGVSQSPRYKVTKRGQDVTLRCDPISSHATLYWYQQALGQGPEFLTYFNYEAQPDKSGLPSDRFSAERPEGSISTLTIQRTEQRDSAMYRCASSLGGSDEQFFGPGTRLTVL.

CDR3 amino acids: CASSQDSANYGYTF. CDR3 nucleotides: TGTGCCAGCAGCCAAGATAGCGCTAACTATGGCTACACCTTC. This chain links TRBV14 with TRBJ1-2; D ambiguous. The CDR3 is 14 residues long. The V end was cut by 0 bases, the J end by 0 bases, with 5 bases between. Germline V gene data show CDR1 as SGHDN and CDR2 as FVKESK. Based on the CDR3 plus reference TRBV14 and TRBJ1-2, the full variable domain is EAGVTQFPSHSVIEKGQTVTLRCDPISGHDNLYWYRRVMGKEIKFLLHFVKESKQDESGMPNNRFLAERTGGTYSTLKVQPAELEDSGVYFCASSQDSANYGYTFGSGTRLTVV.

The chain carries TRBV5-4 and TRBJ2-5; TRBD1 might be the D (6 bases). This CDR3 comprises 14 residues. V was trimmed by 4 bases and J by 2 bases, leaving 12 bases between them. CDR1 is SGHNT and CDR2 is YYREEE in the germline V gene (reference sequence). In nucleotides, the CDR3 is TGTGCCAGCAGCACAGGGACACTTCAAGAGACCCAGTACTTC. Its protein is CASSTGTLQETQYF.

The genes are TRBV28 and TRBJ2-3; TRBD2 agrees at 9 bases. V dropped 3 bases and J dropped 4; count of bases not matched to a gene: 17. The CDR3 totals 19 residues. CDR1 and CDR2 from the germline V gene are MDHEN and SYDVKM. Written as DNA, the CDR3 is TGTGCCAGCAGTTTGGTCCGAGCGGGGGGAGAGAGGGCCCCAGATACGCAGTATTTT. Translation: CASSLVRAGGERAPDTQYF.

The chain links TRBV6-6 to TRBJ2-7; maybe TRBD2 (5 bases). The germline V and J ends were trimmed by 7 bases and 3 bases, with 19 bases remaining between them. Germline values: CDR1 MNHNY, CDR2 SVGAGI (reference sequence). CDR3 length: 15 amino acids. CDR3 amino acids: CASNPSFPGNYEQYF. DNA of the CDR3: TGTGCCAGCAACCCTAGCTTTCCGGGGAACTACGAGCAGTACTTC.

This chain uses TRBV7-2 with TRBJ2-7, with 7 nucleotides matching TRBD2. Germline CDR1 and CDR2: SGHTA and FQGNSA. J lost 2 bases, V lost 0 bases, and 10 bases had no gene match. The CDR3 runs 17 residues. The CDR3 protein is CASSLAGVASGAYEQYF. Here the CDR3 DNA reads TGTGCCAGCAGCTTAGCGGGGGTGGCTAGCGGAGCCTACGAGCAGTACTTC.

The J gene is TRBJ1-1, the V gene TRBV9; no firm D call. V was trimmed by 0 bases and J by 1 base, leaving 7 bases between them. The length of the CDR3 is 14 residues. Germline lookup yields CDR1 SGDLS and CDR2 YYNGEE. Here the CDR3 reads CASSVVTGNTEAFF. CDR3 coding DNA: TGTGCCAGCAGCGTAGTAACCGGGAACACTGAAGCTTTCTTT.

This chain links TRBV6-1 with TRBJ2-3; no reliable D call. Germline V gene sequence: CDR1 MNHNS, CDR2 SASEGT. The CDR3 is 14 amino acids. V was pared by 9 bases and J by 0 bases, with 13 bases between. The DNA for the CDR3 is TGTGCCAGTAGACGTGGGCGAAGCACAGATACGCAGTATTTT. Encoded protein: CASRRGRSTDTQYF.

This clone was counted a few times. The V and J genes are TRBV5-1 and TRBJ1-1, with 9 bases lining up with TRBD1. The CDR3 is made up of 14 amino acids. Germline assignment: CDR1 SGHRS and CDR2 YFSETQ. The V and J ends lost 0 bases and 6 bases, in that order; junction bases with no gene match: 3. CDR3 loop: CASSLGQGGAEAFF. CDR3 in DNA: TGCGCCAGCAGCTTGGGACAGGGGGGCGCTGAAGCTTTCTTT.

The V call is TRBV29-1, the J call TRBJ2-7; weak D call: TRBD2 (5 bases). The CDR3 has 12 amino acids. Trimming removed 2 bases from V and 7 bases from J, with 12 bases in between. The germline V gene encodes CDR1 SQVTM and CDR2 ANQGSEA. Here the CDR3 DNA reads TGCAGCGTTGAAAAAGAGGACTGGGAGCAGTACTTC. Its translation: CSVEKEDWEQYF.

The chain recombines TRBV29-1 with TRBJ2-7, with TRBD1 matching 8 bases. This CDR3 has 13 amino acids. The germline V gene has CDR1 SQVTM and CDR2 ANQGSEA. The V segment lost 4 bases and the J segment 2 bases; nucleotides outside the gene matches: 4. CDR3 DNA: TGCAGCGTTGGGGACAGGAGCACCTACGAGCAGTACTTC. Translation gives CSVGDRSTYEQYF.

This clone has only one observation. This chain links TRBV5-1 with TRBJ2-5; 10 bases agree with TRBD2. This CDR3 spans 16 amino acids. Germline trimming cut 2 bases from V and 0 bases from J; bases unmatched to any gene: 4. Germline CDR1 SGHRS, CDR2 YFSETQ. The CDR3 DNA follows: TGCGCCAGCAGCTTCGGACTAGCGGCCAACCAAGAGACCCAGTACTTC. The encoded protein is CASSFGLAANQETQYF. Complete variable domain (other parts from reference TRBV5-1 and TRBJ2-5): KAGVTQTPRYLIKTRGQQVTLSCSPISGHRSVSWYQQTPGQGLQFLFEYFSETQRNKGNFPGRFSGRQFSNSRSEMNVSTLELGDSALYLCASSFGLAANQETQYFGPGTRLLVL.

This chain uses TRBV5-1 with TRBJ1-2, with 9 bases identical to TRBD1. V lost 0 bases to trimming and J lost 8 bases; unmatched junction nucleotides: 5. CDR3 size: 14 residues. The germline V gene encodes CDR1 SGHRS and CDR2 YFSETQ. The CDR3 DNA reads as TGCGCCAGCAGCTTGGACAGGGGGCGGGACGGCTACACCTTC. Encoded protein: CASSLDRGRDGYTF.

This chain connects TRBV27 to TRBJ1-1; TRBD1 matches at 11 bases. The CDR3 totals 16 residues. J gave up 4 bases and V 4 bases, and 8 bases lay outside the gene matches. Germline values: CDR1 MNHEY, CDR2 SMNVEV (reference sequence). The CDR3 region is CASSSYSGTGGTEAFF. The CDR3 DNA reads TGTGCCAGCAGTTCATACTCCGGGACAGGGGGCACTGAAGCTTTCTTT.

The chain couples TRBV6-5 to TRBJ1-2; tentatively, D is TRBD1 (6 bases). The V end lost 7 bases, the J end lost 6 bases, and 21 bases lay between the germline ends. CDR1 is MNHEY and CDR2 is SVGAGI in the germline V gene. The CDR3 runs 15 residues. CDR3 protein: CASTYLGPRGHGYTF. The CDR3 coding sequence is TGTGCCAGCACATACCTCGGGCCCAGGGGTCATGGCTACACCTTC.

This chain joins TRBV6-1 and TRBJ1-2, with D perhaps TRBD1 (5 bases). Trimming shortened V by 2 bases and J by 5 bases, and 18 bases separated the two germline ends. CDR1 MNHNS and CDR2 SASEGT come from the germline V gene. The CDR3 length is 16 residues. The chain's CDR3 is CASSEFLRQGNYGYTF. CDR3 bases: TGTGCCAGCAGTGAATTTTTGCGGCAGGGAAATTATGGCTACACCTTC.